The 6 T cell receptor beta chains presented below share a single source sample, sequenced in a study of blood T cell repertoires in COVID-19. Profiled with immunoSEQ multiplex PCR; TCRdb holds only in-frame clones, not every one. The sample records some 130,000 clones, roughly 84% being singletons. The sample comprised peripheral blood. Receptors were obtained from a man in his 60s with acute or convalescent COVID-19.

The chain is built from TRBV7-6 and TRBJ2-1, with D possibly being TRBD2 (6 bases). Looked up from germline, CDR1 is SGHVS and CDR2 is FNYEAQ. Deletions cut 6 bases from V and 9 bases from J, with 18 bases between. The CDR3 sequence is 14 residues long. The DNA for the CDR3 is TGTGCCAGCAGAGTATTGGGGGGAACAGGTGAGCAGTTCTTC. Translating it yields CASRVLGGTGEQFF.

V and J are TRBV6-5 and TRBJ2-7; TRBD1 agrees at 7 bases. CDR1 and CDR2 from the germline V gene are MNHEY and SVGAGI. V was clipped by 5 bases and J by 2 bases; unmatched bases: 9. The CDR3 extends over 15 amino acids. CDR3 nucleotides: TGTGCCAGCAGTCGGGCCCGGGACAGTACCTACGAGCAGTACTTC. It codes for CASSRARDSTYEQYF.

The rearrangement uses TRBV5-1 and TRBJ2-7; D is undetermined. Germline V CDR1 and CDR2: SGHRS, YFSETQ. The V end was cut by 1 base, the J end by 2 bases, with 10 bases between. The CDR3 runs to 14 residues. CDR3 region: CASSLRDNAYEQYF. The CDR3 DNA reads as TGCGCCAGCAGCTTGCGCGACAATGCCTACGAGCAGTACTTC.

This chain connects TRBV10-1 to TRBJ1-2; no definite D call. Germline V CDR1 and CDR2: WNHNN, SYGVQD (reference sequence). V lost 0 bases and J 3 bases, leaving 5 bases between the germline ends. This CDR3 region has 13 residues. The CDR3 reads CASSESFDYGYTF. Here the CDR3 DNA reads TGCGCCAGCAGTGAGTCTTTCGACTATGGCTACACCTTC.

The V call is TRBV7-3, the J call TRBJ2-3; TRBD2 might be the D (5 bases). Germline V gives CDR1 SGHTA, CDR2 FQGTGA. V lost 5 bases to trimming and J lost 7 bases, with 19 bases between them. There are 15 residues in the CDR3. The chain's CDR3 is CASSPKEGMGNTQYF. Written as DNA, the CDR3 is TGTGCCAGCAGCCCTAAAGAGGGAATGGGAAATACGCAGTATTTT. The full variable domain, with the rest looked up from reference TRBV7-3 and TRBJ2-3, is GAGVSQTPSNKVTEKGKYVELRCDPISGHTALYWYRQSLGQGPEFLIYFQGTGAADDSGLPNDRFFAVRPEGSVSTLKIQRTERGDSAVYLCASSPKEGMGNTQYFGPGTRLTVL.

The J gene is TRBJ1-5, the V gene TRBV9; a possible D gene is TRBD1 (6 bases). The CDR3 is made up of 15 amino acids. The germline V gene encodes CDR1 SGDLS and CDR2 YYNGEE. Between the trimmed V and J ends, which lost 2 bases and 5 bases, there was a span of 14 bases. This chain's CDR3 is CASSVYRDGYQPQHF. The CDR3 DNA follows: TGTGCCAGCAGCGTCTACAGGGACGGCTATCAGCCCCAGCATTTT. The variable domain in full, completed from reference TRBV9 and TRBJ1-5, reads DSGVTQTPKHLITATGQRVTLRCSPRSGDLSVYWYQQSLDQGLQFLIQYYNGEERAKGNILERFSAQQFPDLHSELNLSSLELGDSALYFCASSVYRDGYQPQHFGDGTRLSIL.